Below, 17 T cell receptor beta chains from the same sample are listed, as sequenced in a study of T cell responses to AZD1222 COVID-19 vaccine. The table came from immunoSEQ multiplex PCR; TCRdb's copy has only in-frame clones and leaves some out. The sample lists 100,000 to 150,000 clones, more than 70% occurring once. This material consisted of peripheral blood, taken on day 0 of AZD1222 vaccination. All receptors derive from an adult in good health.

The V and J genes are TRBV30 and TRBJ1-2, with 9 bases that match TRBD1. Germline V gives CDR1 GTSNPN, CDR2 SVGIG (reference sequence). V trimming: 0 bases; J trimming: 7 bases; junction bases outside the gene matches: 3. The CDR3 loop spans 13 amino acids. The CDR3 here is CAWSVTGGSGYTF. DNA of the CDR3: TGTGCCTGGAGTGTTACAGGGGGCTCTGGCTACACCTTC.

The genes are TRBV24-1 and TRBJ2-2, with a tentative D call TRBD1 (5 bases). Trimming stripped 1 base from V and 4 bases from J, with 15 bases between. The CDR3 sequence is 17 residues long. Germline CDR1 is KGHDR and CDR2 is SFDVKD. This chain's CDR3 is CATSDFIGDRTTGELFF. The DNA of the CDR3 is TGTGCCACCAGTGATTTTATTGGAGACAGAACCACCGGGGAGCTGTTTTTT.

The chain combines TRBV9 with TRBJ2-7; D gene uncertain. This CDR3 region has 14 residues. The germline gives CDR1 SGDLS, CDR2 YYNGEE. V gave up 0 bases and J gave up 2 bases, with 9 bases separating them. In DNA form, the CDR3 reads TGTGCCAGCAGCGTAGATTACGGACCCTACGAGCAGTACTTC. It encodes CASSVDYGPYEQYF.

This clone showed up just once. This same CDR3 is encoded by further DNA sequences in the sample. The V call is TRBV4-1, the J call TRBJ1-1; possible D gene TRBD1, 5 bases. The CDR3 covers 14 residues. Trimming took 1 base from V and 1 from J, leaving 7 bases between them. Germline CDR1 and CDR2: MGHRA and YSYEKL. Written as DNA, the CDR3 is TGCGCCAGCAGCCAAGTGGGGGGGAACACTGAAGCTTTCTTT. This translates into CASSQVGGNTEAFF.

The rearrangement joins TRBV19 to TRBJ1-4; D unresolved. Germline V gene sequence: CDR1 LNHDA, CDR2 SQIVND (reference sequence). This CDR3 spans 14 amino acids. Trimming cost V 6 bases and J 0 bases, with 8 bases left between them. The CDR3 DNA is TGTGCCAGTAGAGGAAGGGCAACTAATGAAAAACTGTTTTTT. Encoded protein: CASRGRATNEKLFF.

CDR3 region: CASRPPGTGGAYGYTF. In DNA, the CDR3 is TGTGCCAGTAGACCCCCTGGGACAGGGGGCGCCTATGGCTACACCTTC. The rearrangement uses TRBV19 and TRBJ1-2; 12 bases line up with TRBD1. Germline values: CDR1 LNHDA, CDR2 SQIVND (reference sequence). J lost 4 bases, V lost 6 bases, and 9 bases had no gene match. This CDR3 has 16 amino acids.

In nucleotides, the CDR3 is TGTGCCAGCAGCACTATGACAGGGCGGCAAGAGACCCAGTACTTC. Its protein product is CASSTMTGRQETQYF. This chain joins TRBV11-2 and TRBJ2-5; 7 nucleotides match TRBD1. The germline CDR1 and CDR2 sequences are SGHAT and FQNNGV. The CDR3 length is 15 residues. J gave up 2 bases and V 5 bases, and 8 bases lay outside the gene matches.

The CDR3 protein is CAWSVGAAYSPLHF. CDR3 nucleotides: TGTGCCTGGAGTGTAGGGGCCGCATACTCACCCCTCCACTTT. J is TRBJ1-6 and V is TRBV30; TRBD1 might be the D (5 bases). CDR1 and CDR2 (germline): GTSNPN, SVGIG (reference sequence). CDR3 length: 14 amino acids. Trimming pared 0 bases from V and 10 bases from J, leaving 13 bases between.

The genes are TRBV11-2 and TRBJ2-2, with D unclear. V lost 3 bases and J lost 4, with 12 bases in between. The CDR3 contains 15 residues. CDR1 and CDR2 from the germline V gene are SGHAT and FQNNGV. CDR3 sequence: CASSLGLRGTGELFF. CDR3 coding DNA: TGTGCCAGCAGCTTGGGCCTAAGAGGCACCGGGGAGCTGTTTTTT.

The chain joins TRBV7-2 to TRBJ1-1, with D unresolved. V lost 1 base, J lost 0 bases, and 9 bases lay in between. Germline V gene lookup returns CDR1 SGHTA and CDR2 FQGNSA. CDR3 length: 15 amino acids. CDR3 amino acids: CASSLGGVMNTEAFF. The CDR3 DNA sequence: TGTGCCAGCAGCTTAGGTGGAGTTATGAACACTGAAGCTTTCTTT.

Regarding this clone: Other DNA sequences in this specimen translate into the identical CDR3. The chain has TRBV7-3 and TRBJ2-1, with D tentatively TRBD1 (5 bases). This CDR3 region has 17 residues. Germline loops: CDR1 SGHTA, CDR2 FQGTGA. V was trimmed by 5 bases and J by 4 bases, leaving 21 bases between them. This chain's CDR3 is CASSKKGYRKPYNEQFF. CDR3 in DNA: TGTGCCAGCAGCAAGAAGGGGTATCGGAAGCCATACAATGAGCAGTTCTTC.

This chain links TRBV28 with TRBJ2-2; D remains ambiguous. The CDR3 contains 12 residues. The V end lost 7 bases, the J end lost 4 bases, and 7 bases lay between the germline ends. Germline V gene sequence: CDR1 MDHEN, CDR2 SYDVKM. The CDR3 nucleotides are TGTGCCAGCATGTGGGTCACCGGGGAGCTGTTTTTT. Its protein is CASMWVTGELFF.

This chain uses TRBV28 with TRBJ1-5; no reliable D call. V was shortened by 3 bases and J by 2 bases, with 11 bases between the two germline ends. Germline V lookup: CDR1 MDHEN, CDR2 SYDVKM. The CDR3 contains 15 residues. This CDR3 reads CASSFGRLGNQPQHF. CDR3 coding DNA: TGTGCCAGCAGTTTCGGACGGCTCGGCAATCAGCCCCAGCATTTT.

The chain links TRBV4-2 to TRBJ1-1; tentative D call: TRBD1 (6 bases). CDR1 is LGHNA, CDR2 YNFKEQ, per germline. V was trimmed by 3 bases and J by 1 base, leaving 15 bases between them. This CDR3 region has 16 residues. CDR3 loop: CASSHDRGNRNTEAFF. For the CDR3, the DNA is TGTGCCAGCAGCCATGATAGGGGGAATCGGAACACTGAAGCTTTCTTT.

The V gene is TRBV5-4, the J gene TRBJ2-7, with TRBD1 matching over 9 bases. The CDR3 consists of 14 residues. V dropped 4 bases and J dropped 5; count of bases not matched to a gene: 7. The V gene's germline CDR1 is SGHNT and CDR2 YYREEE (reference sequence). The CDR3, as DNA: TGTGCCAGCAGCCCGGGACAGGGAATGGACGAGCAGTACTTC. Translation gives CASSPGQGMDEQYF.

The V gene is TRBV21-1, the J gene TRBJ1-1; the table calls TRBD1, which could not be checked here. TRBV21-1 is a pseudogene locus. CDR3 length: 17 amino acids. CDR3 DNA sequence: TGTGCCAGCAGCAGAGCTCCCCCACAGGTGTCATTCACTGAAGCTTTCTTT. Translation: CASSRAPPQVSFTEAFF.

The chain is built from TRBV20-1 and TRBJ2-7; 7 nucleotides match TRBD2. Trimming at V came to 3 bases and at J to 2 bases, leaving 7 bases not matched to a gene. This CDR3 is built from 14 residues. Germline loops: CDR1 DFQATT, CDR2 SNEGSKA (reference sequence). CDR3 nucleotides: TGCAGTGCTAGTACGGGAGGTATACCCTACGAGCAGTACTTC. Residues: CSASTGGIPYEQYF.